This T cell receptor (beta chain) stems from a study of blood T cells in healthy people across ages. Study-level points and caveats: More naive CD4+ cells and higher diversity marked long-lived donors relative to aged donors.

The CDR3 covers 14 residues. CDR1 and CDR2 from the germline V gene are SEHNR and FQNEAQ (reference sequence). Trimming pared 4 bases from V and 7 bases from J, leaving 14 bases between. Concerning this clonotype itself: Its antigen is still unknown.

Donor samples were obtained from healthy Caucasian individuals from Russia, aged roughly 6 to 90. Primers used in a second PCR of roughly 6 to 11 cycles were a sample-barcoded 5' primer and a J-beta primer mix. All samples yielded 2.5 million or more CDR3-containing paired-end reads. MiXCR, applied by TCRdb to the 5' RACE reads, yields one record per CDR3 protein. The table has about 1.1 million distinct CDR3 sequences, under 40% seen once. The sequence derives from a man aged 18 to 30 in good health. The sequencing sample was made of blood. V gene TRBV7-9 combines with J gene TRBJ1-5; D is possibly TRBD1 (5 bases). DNA for the CDR3: TGTGCCAGCAGCTCGACAGATAAAGTCCAGCCCCAGCATTTT. Translation: CASSSTDKVQPQHF.